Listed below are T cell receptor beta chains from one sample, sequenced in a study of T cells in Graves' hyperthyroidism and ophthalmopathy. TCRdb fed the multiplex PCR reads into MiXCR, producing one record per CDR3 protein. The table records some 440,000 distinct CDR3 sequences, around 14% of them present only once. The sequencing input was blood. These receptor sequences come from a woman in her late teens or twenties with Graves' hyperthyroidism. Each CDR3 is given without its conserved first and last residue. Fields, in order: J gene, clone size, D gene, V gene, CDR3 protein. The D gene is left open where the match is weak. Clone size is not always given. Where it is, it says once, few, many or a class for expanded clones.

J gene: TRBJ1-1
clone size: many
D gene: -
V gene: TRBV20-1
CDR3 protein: SARVDTEAF

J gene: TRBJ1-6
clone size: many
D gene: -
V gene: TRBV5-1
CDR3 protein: ASSLFGVNSPLH

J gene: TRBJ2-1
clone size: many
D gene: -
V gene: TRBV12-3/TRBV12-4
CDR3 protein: ASSSTGHSEQF

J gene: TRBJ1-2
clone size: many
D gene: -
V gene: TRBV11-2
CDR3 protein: ASSRALFGTYGYT

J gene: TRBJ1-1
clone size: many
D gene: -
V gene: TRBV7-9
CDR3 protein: ASSLVNGGTEAF

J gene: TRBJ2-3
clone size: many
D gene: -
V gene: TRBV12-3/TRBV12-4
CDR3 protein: ASSLAGDSTDTQY

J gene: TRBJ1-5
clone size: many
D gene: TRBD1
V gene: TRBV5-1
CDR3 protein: ASSLDGTGGRYQPQH

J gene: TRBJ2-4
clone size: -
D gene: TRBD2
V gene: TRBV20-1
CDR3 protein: SAPGLAENIQY

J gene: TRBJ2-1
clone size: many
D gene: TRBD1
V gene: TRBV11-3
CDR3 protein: ASSLSFDRDRALNEQF

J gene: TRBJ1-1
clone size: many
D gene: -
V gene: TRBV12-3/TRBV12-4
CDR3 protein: ASSFREGLAF

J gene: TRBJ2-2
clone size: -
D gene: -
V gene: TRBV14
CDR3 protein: ASSHISAWSWAGINAGELF

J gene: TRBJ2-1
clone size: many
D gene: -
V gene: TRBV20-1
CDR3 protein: SARGINEQF

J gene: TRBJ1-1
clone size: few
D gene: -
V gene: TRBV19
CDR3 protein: ASGFTDTEAF

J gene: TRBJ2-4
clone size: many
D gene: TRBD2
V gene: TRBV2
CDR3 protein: AIGLAPDKNIQY

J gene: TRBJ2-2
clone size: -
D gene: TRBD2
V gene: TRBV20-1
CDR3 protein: SAGTPGLAGNTGELF

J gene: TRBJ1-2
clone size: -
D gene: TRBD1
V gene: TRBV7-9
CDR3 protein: ASSIGTDGYT

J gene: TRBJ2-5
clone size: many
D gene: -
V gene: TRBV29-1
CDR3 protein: SVDGYQSGETQY

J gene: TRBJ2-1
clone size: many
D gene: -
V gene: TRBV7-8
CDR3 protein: ASSSPGVQSYNEQF

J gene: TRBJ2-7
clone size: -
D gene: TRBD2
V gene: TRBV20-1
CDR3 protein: SARAGRGASREQY

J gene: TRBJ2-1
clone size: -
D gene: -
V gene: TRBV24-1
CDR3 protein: ATSDPGHYNEQF